A selection of T cell receptor beta chains follows, all from one sample in a study of CD8 T cells in Susac syndrome. One entry per CDR3 protein, called by TCRdb with MiXCR from the immunoSEQ multiplex PCR reads. This table holds approximately 200,000 distinct CDR3 sequences, 95% found once. The source material was CD4+ T cells from PBMCs. The receptors shown here come from a human donor with multiple sclerosis. Both conserved end residues are part of each CDR3. D genes are given only for firm matches. Clone size appears in some rows only: once, few, many, or a class for an expanded clone.

clone size: once; D gene: NA; V gene: TRBV3-1; J gene: TRBJ1-5; CDR3 DNA: TGTGCCAGCAGCCAAGTACCGCAACAGCCCCAGCATTTT; CDR3 protein: CASSQVPQQPQHF
clone size: NA; D gene: NA; V gene: TRBV20-1; J gene: TRBJ2-1; CDR3 DNA: TGCAGTGCTAGAGATTCGGCGGGGGCCGTATACAATGAGCAGTTCTTC; CDR3 protein: CSARDSAGAVYNEQFF
clone size: NA; D gene: TRBD2; V gene: TRBV6-4; J gene: TRBJ2-1; CDR3 DNA: TGTGCCAGCAGTGAGAAGGGACTAGCACTCTATGAGCAGTTCTTC; CDR3 protein: CASSEKGLALYEQFF
clone size: NA; D gene: TRBD2; V gene: TRBV5-4; J gene: TRBJ2-5; CDR3 DNA: TGTGCCAGCAGCTTACATTTAGCGGGGGGGAGGGAGACCCAGTACTTC; CDR3 protein: CASSLHLAGGRETQYF
clone size: NA; D gene: NA; V gene: TRBV29-1; J gene: TRBJ2-3; CDR3 DNA: TGCAGCGTTTCGCGGGGCACCACAGATACGCAGTATTTT; CDR3 protein: CSVSRGTTDTQYF
clone size: NA; D gene: NA; V gene: TRBV20-1; J gene: TRBJ2-5; CDR3 DNA: TGCAGTGCTAGGGGCGCATCAGGGGGGCGGCAAGAGACCCAGTACTTC; CDR3 protein: CSARGASGGRQETQYF
clone size: few; D gene: NA; V gene: TRBV9; J gene: TRBJ2-6; CDR3 DNA: TGTGCCAGCAGCGTAGCTTCTGGGGCCAACGTCCTGACTTTC; CDR3 protein: CASSVASGANVLTF
clone size: NA; D gene: NA; V gene: TRBV12-3/TRBV12-4; J gene: TRBJ2-1; CDR3 DNA: TGTGCCAGCTCCCGGTTGGATGAGCAGTTCTTC; CDR3 protein: CASSRLDEQFF
clone size: NA; D gene: NA; V gene: TRBV30; J gene: TRBJ1-5; CDR3 DNA: TGTGCCTGGAGTGTGGACCCGCAGCCCCAGCATTTT; CDR3 protein: CAWSVDPQPQHF
clone size: NA; D gene: TRBD2; V gene: TRBV3-1; J gene: TRBJ2-2; CDR3 DNA: TGTGCCAGCATAACAAGCGGGGGGCTTAACACCGGGGAGCTGTTTTTT; CDR3 protein: CASITSGGLNTGELFF
clone size: NA; D gene: TRBD2; V gene: TRBV6-5; J gene: TRBJ2-3; CDR3 DNA: TGTGCCACCGGGAGCGGGGGGGCGCGCACAGATACGCAGTATTTT; CDR3 protein: CATGSGGARTDTQYF
clone size: once; D gene: NA; V gene: TRBV3-1; J gene: TRBJ2-5; CDR3 DNA: TGTGCCAGCAGCCAAGAAATCCCGGGGCACCCACAAGAGACCCAGTACTTC; CDR3 protein: CASSQEIPGHPQETQYF
clone size: NA; D gene: NA; V gene: TRBV30; J gene: TRBJ2-7; CDR3 DNA: TGTGCCTGGAGGCTTACAGGGACCTACGAGCAGTACTTC; CDR3 protein: CAWRLTGTYEQYF
clone size: NA; D gene: TRBD2; V gene: TRBV20-1; J gene: TRBJ2-1; CDR3 DNA: TGCAGTGCTCCGGGGGGGCCGGAGTCTTACAATGAGCAGTTCTTC; CDR3 protein: CSAPGGPESYNEQFF
clone size: NA; D gene: TRBD1; V gene: TRBV6-2/TRBV6-3; J gene: TRBJ1-1; CDR3 DNA: TGTGCCAGCAGTTTCGACAGGGGGCTGAGTACTGAAGCTTTCTTT; CDR3 protein: CASSFDRGLSTEAFF
clone size: once; D gene: NA; V gene: TRBV4-1; J gene: TRBJ2-3; CDR3 DNA: TGCGCCAGCAGCCGAGGGGAGGGGGCAGATACGCAGTATTTT; CDR3 protein: CASSRGEGADTQYF
clone size: NA; D gene: TRBD1; V gene: TRBV30; J gene: TRBJ1-6; CDR3 DNA: TGTGCCTGGAGTCTGAGACAGGGCCATAATTCACCCCTCCACTTT; CDR3 protein: CAWSLRQGHNSPLHF
clone size: NA; D gene: NA; V gene: TRBV12-3/TRBV12-4; J gene: TRBJ2-2; CDR3 DNA: TGTGCCAGCAGCCTACAGCGATCTCGGGACACCGGGGAGCTGTTTTTT; CDR3 protein: CASSLQRSRDTGELFF
clone size: once; D gene: NA; V gene: TRBV7-3; J gene: TRBJ2-5; CDR3 DNA: TGTGCCAGCAGCTTAACCAGTCTGTCAGAGACCCAGTACTTC; CDR3 protein: CASSLTSLSETQYF
clone size: NA; D gene: TRBD2; V gene: TRBV4-1; J gene: TRBJ2-1; CDR3 DNA: TGCGCCAGCAGCCAAGATGTAGCGGGGGCTGTAAATGAGCAGTTCTTC; CDR3 protein: CASSQDVAGAVNEQFF
clone size: NA; D gene: TRBD2; V gene: TRBV7-2; J gene: TRBJ2-3; CDR3 DNA: TGTGCCAGCAGCTTCCCACAGCGGGGGGGATCTGGGGATACGCAGTATTTT; CDR3 protein: CASSFPQRGGSGDTQYF
clone size: NA; D gene: NA; V gene: TRBV29-1; J gene: TRBJ2-3; CDR3 DNA: TGCAGCTATCGACCCGCCTCCGGCACAGATACGCAGTATTTT; CDR3 protein: CSYRPASGTDTQYF
clone size: NA; D gene: NA; V gene: TRBV27; J gene: TRBJ2-7; CDR3 DNA: TGTGCCAGCAGTTTATCGGTAGGGGGGTGGTCCTACGAGCAGTACTTC; CDR3 protein: CASSLSVGGWSYEQYF
clone size: NA; D gene: NA; V gene: TRBV29-1; J gene: TRBJ1-4; CDR3 DNA: TGCAGCGCCCGGGACACAACTAATGAAAAACTGTTTTTT; CDR3 protein: CSARDTTNEKLFF
clone size: few; D gene: NA; V gene: TRBV7-9; J gene: TRBJ1-2; CDR3 DNA: TGTGCCAGCAGCCGTGGGCAGGGGAACTATGGCTACACCTTC; CDR3 protein: CASSRGQGNYGYTF
clone size: NA; D gene: NA; V gene: TRBV12-3/TRBV12-4; J gene: TRBJ2-3; CDR3 DNA: TGTGCCAGCAGTCCCAGACGGGGAGCTAGCACAGATACGCAGTATTTT; CDR3 protein: CASSPRRGASTDTQYF
clone size: NA; D gene: TRBD2; V gene: TRBV20-1; J gene: TRBJ2-3; CDR3 DNA: TGCAGTGCTAGAGATCCCCAGCGGGAGGGCACAGATACGCAGTATTTT; CDR3 protein: CSARDPQREGTDTQYF
clone size: NA; D gene: NA; V gene: TRBV30; J gene: TRBJ2-3; CDR3 DNA: TGTGCCTACGTAATCGGAGCTGTCACAGATACGCAGTATTTT; CDR3 protein: CAYVIGAVTDTQYF
clone size: NA; D gene: NA; V gene: TRBV29-1; J gene: TRBJ1-4; CDR3 DNA: TGCAGCGTTGGCGCTAAGGCAGGGGATGAAAAACTGTTTTTT; CDR3 protein: CSVGAKAGDEKLFF
clone size: NA; D gene: NA; V gene: TRBV14; J gene: TRBJ1-6; CDR3 DNA: TGTGCCAGCAGCCAAGAGGGTGGGACCGCACCCCTCCACTTT; CDR3 protein: CASSQEGGTAPLHF
clone size: NA; D gene: TRBD2; V gene: TRBV6-4; J gene: TRBJ2-3; CDR3 DNA: TGTGCCAGCAGTGCGACTAGCGGGGGTATTGGCACAGATACGCAGTATTTT; CDR3 protein: CASSATSGGIGTDTQYF
clone size: NA; D gene: TRBD2; V gene: TRBV20-1; J gene: TRBJ2-3; CDR3 DNA: TGCAGTGCGTCACGACTAGCGGGGAGCACAGATACGCAGTATTTT; CDR3 protein: CSASRLAGSTDTQYF
clone size: NA; D gene: NA; V gene: TRBV12-3/TRBV12-4; J gene: TRBJ2-3; CDR3 DNA: TGTGCCAGCAACCCCCTCTTTGGGGCGACAGCATCTGGAGATACGCAGTATTTT; CDR3 protein: CASNPLFGATASGDTQYF
clone size: NA; D gene: NA; V gene: TRBV20-1; J gene: TRBJ1-5; CDR3 DNA: TGCAGTGCTAATAAAGCGGGGAGCAATCAGCCCCAGCATTTT; CDR3 protein: CSANKAGSNQPQHF
clone size: NA; D gene: TRBD2; V gene: TRBV18; J gene: TRBJ2-4; CDR3 DNA: TGTGCCAGCTCACCATCCAGCGGGGAAGGCATTCAGTACTTC; CDR3 protein: CASSPSSGEGIQYF
clone size: NA; D gene: NA; V gene: TRBV20-1; J gene: TRBJ2-4; CDR3 DNA: TGCAGTGCTGGGACTTTGGGGGGCATTCAGTACTTC; CDR3 protein: CSAGTLGGIQYF
clone size: NA; D gene: TRBD1; V gene: TRBV7-3; J gene: TRBJ2-1; CDR3 DNA: TGTGCCAGCAGTTGGACAGGGGGGAGTGAGCAGTTCTTC; CDR3 protein: CASSWTGGSEQFF
clone size: NA; D gene: NA; V gene: TRBV5-1; J gene: TRBJ2-3; CDR3 DNA: TGCGCCAGCACACCGCTCCCCGGGCCAGATACGCAGTATTTT; CDR3 protein: CASTPLPGPDTQYF
clone size: NA; D gene: TRBD2; V gene: TRBV20-1; J gene: TRBJ2-5; CDR3 DNA: TGCAGTGCCGAAATCTTTAGCGGGGACGAGACCCAGTACTTC; CDR3 protein: CSAEIFSGDETQYF
clone size: NA; D gene: NA; V gene: TRBV4-2; J gene: TRBJ2-5; CDR3 DNA: TGTGCCAGCAGCCAGGAGGTCCAAGAGACCCAGTACTTC; CDR3 protein: CASSQEVQETQYF
clone size: NA; D gene: NA; V gene: TRBV7-9; J gene: TRBJ1-2; CDR3 DNA: TGTGCCAGCAGCTTTGAGGTCTCGGGTGGCTACACCTTC; CDR3 protein: CASSFEVSGGYTF
clone size: NA; D gene: NA; V gene: TRBV3-1; J gene: TRBJ2-3; CDR3 DNA: TGTGCCAGCAGCCCCGGGGAGGCAGATACGCAGTATTTT; CDR3 protein: CASSPGEADTQYF
clone size: NA; D gene: NA; V gene: TRBV7-9; J gene: TRBJ2-1; CDR3 DNA: TGTGCCAGCAGCCCTAAGGGGGGGGATGAGCAGTTCTTC; CDR3 protein: CASSPKGGDEQFF
clone size: once; D gene: TRBD1; V gene: TRBV25-1; J gene: TRBJ2-7; CDR3 DNA: TGTGCCAGCAGTGAGCCGGGACAGGGTTTCTACGAGCAGTACTTC; CDR3 protein: CASSEPGQGFYEQYF
clone size: NA; D gene: TRBD2; V gene: TRBV11-2; J gene: TRBJ2-1; CDR3 DNA: TGTGCCAGCAGCCCTGCGGGGGTCAATGAGCAGTTCTTC; CDR3 protein: CASSPAGVNEQFF
clone size: once; D gene: NA; V gene: TRBV3-1; J gene: TRBJ2-7; CDR3 DNA: TGTGCCAGCAGCCAAAACGTCTACCCGGCCTACGAGCAGTACTTC; CDR3 protein: CASSQNVYPAYEQYF
clone size: NA; D gene: TRBD2; V gene: TRBV29-1; J gene: TRBJ2-3; CDR3 DNA: TGCAGCGTTGAATGGGGATTGACTAGCGGGGCCCTCCGGACAGATACGCAGTATTTT; CDR3 protein: CSVEWGLTSGALRTDTQYF
clone size: NA; D gene: NA; V gene: TRBV4-1; J gene: TRBJ2-5; CDR3 DNA: TGCGCCAGCAGCCAAGGAAACCTTCAAGAGACCCAGTACTTC; CDR3 protein: CASSQGNLQETQYF
clone size: NA; D gene: TRBD1; V gene: TRBV11-2; J gene: TRBJ2-1; CDR3 DNA: TGTGCCAGTCTCCTTAACAGGGGGCAGAACAATGAGCAGTTCTTC; CDR3 protein: CASLLNRGQNNEQFF
clone size: NA; D gene: TRBD2; V gene: TRBV3-1; J gene: TRBJ2-1; CDR3 DNA: TGTGCCAGCAGCCTAGCGGGGGAGAATGAGCAGTTCTTC; CDR3 protein: CASSLAGENEQFF
clone size: once; D gene: NA; V gene: TRBV20-1; J gene: TRBJ2-1; CDR3 DNA: TGCAGTGCTAGTTCGCCGCCGGGGCTCGATGAGCAGTTCTTC; CDR3 protein: CSASSPPGLDEQFF
clone size: NA; D gene: NA; V gene: TRBV3-1; J gene: TRBJ1-1; CDR3 DNA: TGTGCCAGCAGCGCCTCAATTGGACATGGGTTTGAAGCTTTCTTT; CDR3 protein: CASSASIGHGFEAFF
clone size: NA; D gene: NA; V gene: TRBV30; J gene: TRBJ1-5; CDR3 DNA: TGTGCCTGGAGCAGGGGCGGCAGCAATCAGCCCCAGCATTTT; CDR3 protein: CAWSRGGSNQPQHF
clone size: NA; D gene: TRBD2; V gene: TRBV7-2; J gene: TRBJ2-3; CDR3 DNA: TGTGCCAGCAGCTTAGGTGTTCCCGGACTAGCGGGGGGTACAGATACGCAGTATTTT; CDR3 protein: CASSLGVPGLAGGTDTQYF
clone size: NA; D gene: NA; V gene: TRBV28; J gene: TRBJ1-2; CDR3 DNA: TGTGCCAGCAGTTTCCTCGGCGTCGGCTACACCTTC; CDR3 protein: CASSFLGVGYTF
clone size: NA; D gene: NA; V gene: TRBV29-1; J gene: TRBJ1-1; CDR3 DNA: TGCAGCGTCGATGACACAGGGCTGAACACTGAAGCTTTCTTT; CDR3 protein: CSVDDTGLNTEAFF